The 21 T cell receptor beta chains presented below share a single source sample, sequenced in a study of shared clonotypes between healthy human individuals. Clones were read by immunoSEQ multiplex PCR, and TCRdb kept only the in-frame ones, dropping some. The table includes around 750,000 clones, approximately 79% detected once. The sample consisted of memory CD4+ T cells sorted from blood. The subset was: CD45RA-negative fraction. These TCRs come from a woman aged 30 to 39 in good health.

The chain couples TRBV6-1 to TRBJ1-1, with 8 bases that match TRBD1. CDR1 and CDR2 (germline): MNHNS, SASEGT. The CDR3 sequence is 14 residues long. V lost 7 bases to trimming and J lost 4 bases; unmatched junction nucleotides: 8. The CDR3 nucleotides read TGTGCCAGCACGAGACAGGGGAGGAGCACTGAAGCTTTCTTT. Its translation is CASTRQGRSTEAFF.

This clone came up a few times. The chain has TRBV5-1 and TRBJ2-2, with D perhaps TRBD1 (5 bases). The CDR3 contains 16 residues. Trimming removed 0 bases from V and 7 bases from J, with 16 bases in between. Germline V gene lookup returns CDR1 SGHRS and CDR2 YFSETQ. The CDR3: CASSLALGANLGELFF. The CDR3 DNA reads TGCGCCAGCAGCTTGGCCCTAGGGGCTAACCTCGGGGAGCTGTTTTTT.

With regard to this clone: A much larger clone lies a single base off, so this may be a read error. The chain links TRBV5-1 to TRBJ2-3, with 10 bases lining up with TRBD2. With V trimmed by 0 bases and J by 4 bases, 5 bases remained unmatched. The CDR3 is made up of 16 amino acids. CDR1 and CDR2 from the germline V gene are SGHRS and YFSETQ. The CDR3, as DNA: TGCGCCAGCAGCTTGGGGAGCGGGAGGGCCTCAGATACGCAGTATTTT. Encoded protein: CASSLGSGRASDTQYF. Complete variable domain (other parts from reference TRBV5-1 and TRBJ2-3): KAGVTQTPRYLIKTRGQQVTLSCSPISGHRSVSWYQQTPGQGLQFLFEYFSETQRNKGNFPGRFSGRQFSNSRSEMNVSTLELGDSALYLCASSLGSGRASDTQYFGPGTRLTVL.

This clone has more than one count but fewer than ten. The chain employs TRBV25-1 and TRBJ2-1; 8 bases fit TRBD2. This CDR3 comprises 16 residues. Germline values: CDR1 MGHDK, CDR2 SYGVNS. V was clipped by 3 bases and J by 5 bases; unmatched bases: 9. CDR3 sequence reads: CASSEGGGPGNNEQFF. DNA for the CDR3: TGTGCCAGCAGTGAGGGCGGGGGGCCCGGAAACAATGAGCAGTTCTTC.

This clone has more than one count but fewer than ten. CDR3 DNA sequence: TGTGCCAGCAGTTACTCGGACAGGGAAGCTGGCTACACCTTC. Residues: CASSYSDREAGYTF. This chain connects TRBV6-6 to TRBJ1-2, with TRBD1 identical over 8 bases. V shed 0 bases and J 7 bases; nucleotides not matched to a gene: 4. Germline CDR1 MNHNY, CDR2 SVGAGI (reference sequence). The CDR3 has 14 residues.

CDR3 region: CASSQAGTDPQWTQHF. CDR3 sequence (DNA): TGCGCCAGCAGCCAAGCCGGGACGGACCCCCAATGGACCCAGCATTTT. V gene TRBV4-1 combines with J gene TRBJ1-5, with D possibly TRBD1 on 5 matching bases. Trimming removed 1 base at V and 11 bases at J, with 21 bases between. This CDR3 contains 16 residues. Germline V lookup: CDR1 MGHRA, CDR2 YSYEKL.

CDR3 loop: CASSLRPGGGELFF. The CDR3 region has the DNA TGTGCCAGCAGCCTACGTCCGGGCGGCGGGGAGCTGTTTTTT. The rearrangement links TRBV7-2 to TRBJ2-2; no reliable D call. V dropped 5 bases and J dropped 7 bases, with 14 bases sitting between them. The length of the CDR3 is 14 residues. Germline lookup yields CDR1 SGHTA and CDR2 FQGNSA.

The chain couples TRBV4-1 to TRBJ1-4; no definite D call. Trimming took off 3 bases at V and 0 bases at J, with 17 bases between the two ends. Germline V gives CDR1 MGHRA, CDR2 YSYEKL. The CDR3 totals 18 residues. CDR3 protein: CASSQAFGGFATNEKLFF. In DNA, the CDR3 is TGCGCCAGCAGCCAGGCGTTCGGCGGGTTCGCAACTAATGAAAAACTGTTTTTT.

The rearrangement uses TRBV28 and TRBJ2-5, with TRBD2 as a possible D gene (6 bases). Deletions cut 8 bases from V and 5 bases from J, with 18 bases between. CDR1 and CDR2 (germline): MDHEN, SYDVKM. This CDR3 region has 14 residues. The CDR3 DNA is TGTGCCAGCGGCCCACAGGTCGGAGGGGAGACCCAGTACTTC. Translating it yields CASGPQVGGETQYF.

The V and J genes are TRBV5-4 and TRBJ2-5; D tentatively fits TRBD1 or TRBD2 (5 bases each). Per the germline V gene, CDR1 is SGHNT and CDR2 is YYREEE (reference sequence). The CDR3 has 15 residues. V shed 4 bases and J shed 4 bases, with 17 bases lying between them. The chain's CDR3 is CASSPGASNGETQYF. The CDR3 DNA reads TGTGCCAGCAGCCCCGGGGCTAGCAACGGAGAGACCCAGTACTTC.

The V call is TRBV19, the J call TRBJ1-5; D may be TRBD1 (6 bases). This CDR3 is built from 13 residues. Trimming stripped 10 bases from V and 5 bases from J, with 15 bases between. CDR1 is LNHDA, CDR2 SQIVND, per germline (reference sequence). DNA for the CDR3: TGTGCCACCCGACAGGTGCCCGATCAGCCCCAGCATTTT. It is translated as CATRQVPDQPQHF. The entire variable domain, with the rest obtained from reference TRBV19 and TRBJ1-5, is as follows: DGGITQSPKYLFRKEGQNVTLSCEQNLNHDAMYWYRQDPGQGLRLIYYSQIVNDFQKGDIAEGYSVSREKKESFPLTVTSAQKNPTAFYLCATRQVPDQPQHFGDGTRLSIL.

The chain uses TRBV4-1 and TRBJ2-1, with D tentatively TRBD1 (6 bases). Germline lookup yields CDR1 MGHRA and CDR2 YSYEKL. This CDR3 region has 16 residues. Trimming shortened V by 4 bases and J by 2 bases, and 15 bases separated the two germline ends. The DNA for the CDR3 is TGCGCCAGCAGCCGCTCCACGGACAGAGCCTACAATGAGCAGTTCTTC. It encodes CASSRSTDRAYNEQFF.

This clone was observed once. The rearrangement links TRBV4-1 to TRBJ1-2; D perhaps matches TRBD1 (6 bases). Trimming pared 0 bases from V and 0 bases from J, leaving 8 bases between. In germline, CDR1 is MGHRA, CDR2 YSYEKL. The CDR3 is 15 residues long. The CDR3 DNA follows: TGCGCCAGCAGCCAAGATTGGGGGCCTAACTATGGCTACACCTTC. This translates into CASSQDWGPNYGYTF.

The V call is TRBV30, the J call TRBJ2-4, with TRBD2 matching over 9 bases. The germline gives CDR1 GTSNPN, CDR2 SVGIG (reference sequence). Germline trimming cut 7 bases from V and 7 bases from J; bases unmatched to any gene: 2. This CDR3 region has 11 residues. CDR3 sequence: CASGLANIQYF. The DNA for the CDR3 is TGTGCCTCCGGACTAGCGAACATTCAGTACTTC.

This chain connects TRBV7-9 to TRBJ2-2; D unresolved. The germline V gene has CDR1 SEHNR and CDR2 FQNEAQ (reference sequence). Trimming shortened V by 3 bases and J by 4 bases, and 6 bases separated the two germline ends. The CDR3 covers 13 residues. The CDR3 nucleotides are TGTGCCAGCAGCTTCTCGAGCACCGGGGAGCTGTTTTTT. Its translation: CASSFSSTGELFF.

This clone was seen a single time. The CDR3 is CAWTSPNEQFF. CDR3 bases: TGTGCCTGGACATCTCCCAATGAGCAGTTCTTC. The J gene is TRBJ2-1, the V gene TRBV30; D is ambiguous. The V end lost 4 bases, the J end lost 6 bases, and 7 bases lay between the germline ends. The length of the CDR3 is 11 residues. Germline loops: CDR1 GTSNPN, CDR2 SVGIG (reference sequence). Looking up the rest from reference TRBV30 and TRBJ2-1 gives the full variable domain: SQTIHQWPATLVQPVGSPLSLECTVEGTSNPNLYWYRQAAGRGLQLLFYSVGIGQISSEVPQNLSASRPQDRQFILSSKKLLLSDSGFYLCAWTSPNEQFFGPGTRLTVL.

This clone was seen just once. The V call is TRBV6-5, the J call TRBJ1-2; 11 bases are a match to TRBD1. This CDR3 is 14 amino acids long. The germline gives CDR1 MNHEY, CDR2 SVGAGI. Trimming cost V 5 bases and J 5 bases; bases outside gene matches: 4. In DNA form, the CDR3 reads TGTGCCAGCAGTGAGGGACAGGGGGGGTATGGCTACACCTTC. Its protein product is CASSEGQGGYGYTF.

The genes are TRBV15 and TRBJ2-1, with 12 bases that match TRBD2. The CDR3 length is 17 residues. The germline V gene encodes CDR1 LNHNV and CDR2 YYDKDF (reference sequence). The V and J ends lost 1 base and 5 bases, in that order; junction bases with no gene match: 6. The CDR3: CATSRGLAGDSHNEQFF. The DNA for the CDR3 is TGTGCCACCAGCAGAGGACTAGCGGGAGATTCCCACAATGAGCAGTTCTTC. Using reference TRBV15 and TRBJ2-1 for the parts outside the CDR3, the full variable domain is DAMVIQNPRYQVTQFGKPVTLSCSQTLNHNVMYWYQQKSSQAPKLLFHYYDKDFNNEADTPDNFQSRRPNTSFCFLDIRSPGLGDTAMYLCATSRGLAGDSHNEQFFGPGTRLTVL.

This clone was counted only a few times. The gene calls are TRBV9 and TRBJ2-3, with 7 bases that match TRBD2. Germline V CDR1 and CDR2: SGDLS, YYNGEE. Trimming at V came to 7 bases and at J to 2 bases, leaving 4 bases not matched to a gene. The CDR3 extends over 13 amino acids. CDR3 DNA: TGTGCCAGCGGGAGGGAACACACAGATACGCAGTATTTT. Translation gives CASGREHTDTQYF.

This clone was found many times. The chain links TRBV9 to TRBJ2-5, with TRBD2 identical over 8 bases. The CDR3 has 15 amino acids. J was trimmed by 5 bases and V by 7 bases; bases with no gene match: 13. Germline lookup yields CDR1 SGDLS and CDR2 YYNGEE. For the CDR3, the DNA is TGTGCCAGCGTCGGGGGGGAGCCGCCCCCGGAGACCCAGTACTTC. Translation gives CASVGGEPPPETQYF.

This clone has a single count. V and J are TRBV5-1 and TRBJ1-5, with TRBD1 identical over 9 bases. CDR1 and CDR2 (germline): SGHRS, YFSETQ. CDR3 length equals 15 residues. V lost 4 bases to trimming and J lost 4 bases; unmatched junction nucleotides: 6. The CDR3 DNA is TGCGCCAGCAGCCCGCTAGGGACAGGGAATCAGCCCCAGCATTTT. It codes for CASSPLGTGNQPQHF.